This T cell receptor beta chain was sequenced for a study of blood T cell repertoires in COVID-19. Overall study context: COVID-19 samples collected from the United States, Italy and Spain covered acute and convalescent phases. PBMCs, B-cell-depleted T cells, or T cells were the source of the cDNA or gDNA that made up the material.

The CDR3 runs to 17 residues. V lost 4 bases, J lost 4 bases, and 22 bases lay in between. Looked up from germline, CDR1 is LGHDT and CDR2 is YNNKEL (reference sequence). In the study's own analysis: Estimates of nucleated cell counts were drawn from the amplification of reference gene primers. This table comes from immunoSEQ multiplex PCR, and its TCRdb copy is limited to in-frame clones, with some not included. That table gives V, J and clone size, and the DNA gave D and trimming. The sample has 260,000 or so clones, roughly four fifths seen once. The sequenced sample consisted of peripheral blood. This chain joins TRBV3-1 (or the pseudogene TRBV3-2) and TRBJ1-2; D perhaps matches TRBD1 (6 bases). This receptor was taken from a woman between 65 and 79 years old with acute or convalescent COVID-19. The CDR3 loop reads CASSPRGTRGASYGYTF. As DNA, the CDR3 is TGTGCCAGCAGCCCGAGGGGGACCCGGGGGGCCTCCTATGGCTACACCTTC.